The T cell receptor beta chain described here comes from a study of T cell changes during pregnancy in multiple sclerosis. Germline assignment: CDR1 SQVTM and CDR2 ANQGSEA. With 5 bases clipped from V and 8 bases from J, the junction kept 9 bases outside the gene matches. CDR3 length equals 14 residues. Measured with immunoSEQ multiplex PCR; TCRdb has only the in-frame clones, and not every one. The table includes under 70,000 clones, about 92% detected once. The rearrangement links TRBV29-1 to TRBJ2-1, with 10 bases lining up with TRBD1. The origin of this receptor is a female donor in good health, enrolled as a control in a pregnancy study. Source: peripheral blood, taken in the third trimester of pregnancy. CDR3 protein: CSVNWGQGWDEQFF. In DNA form, the CDR3 reads TGCAGCGTTAATTGGGGACAGGGGTGGGATGAGCAGTTCTTC.